The rows below give T cell receptor beta chains drawn from one sample of a study of blood T cell repertoires in COVID-19. Method: immunoSEQ multiplex PCR; TCRdb's copy keeps in-frame clones and lacks some. The sample has tens of thousands of clones, 70% to 90% seen once; the top ten hold around a sixth. The sequencing sample was made of peripheral blood. The origin of the receptors is an elderly man in a cohort sampled during active COVID-19. The CDR3 runs from the conserved cysteine through the conserved F or W. The order of the fields is J gene, V gene, clone size, CDR3 length, D gene, CDR3 DNA, CDR3 protein. The D gene is left open where the match is weak. Expanded clones are given a class, and other clones once, few, many or no size at all.

TRBJ2-1 TRBV7-9 . 14 . TGTGCCAGCAGCCGGGACTCTGACTACAATGAGCAGTTCTTC CASSRDSDYNEQFF
TRBJ1-1 TRBV7-8 . 12 TRBD1 TGTGCCAGCAGCTTAGGGGACAGGCGGGCTTTCTTT CASSLGDRRAFF
TRBJ2-3 TRBV6-2/TRBV6-3 . 14 TRBD2 TGTGCCAGCAGTTCTAGCGGGGGGGCCCAGGGGCAGTATTTT CASSSSGGAQGQYF
TRBJ1-4 TRBV4-2 once 18 . TGTGCCAGCAGCCAAACTATCGTCTTCCCTGCAACTAATGAAAAACTGTTTTTT CASSQTIVFPATNEKLFF
TRBJ2-2 TRBV2 . 15 TRBD1 TGTGCCAGCAGTGCCCGGACAGGGGGAACCGGGGAGCTGTTTTTT CASSARTGGTGELFF
TRBJ2-3 TRBV19 . 14 TRBD2 TGTGCCAGTAGTCAGAGCGGGGGGGCGAATACGCAGTATTTT CASSQSGGANTQYF
TRBJ2-1 TRBV20-1 once 11 . TGCAGTGCCACCACTAGGGATGAGCAGTTCTTC CSATTRDEQFF
TRBJ1-2 TRBV28 . 13 . TGTGCCAGCGAGCTCGCAGGGGTGAGAGGCTACACCTTC CASELAGVRGYTF
TRBJ1-2 TRBV19 few 15 TRBD1 TGTGCCAGTAGTATAGACCCTGGACAGGCCGGTGGCTACACCTTC CASSIDPGQAGGYTF
TRBJ1-4 TRBV2 . 15 . TGTGCCAGCAGTAAGGGGTCGCAGGGTTGGGAAAAACTGTTTTTT CASSKGSQGWEKLFF
TRBJ1-4 TRBV5-1 . 16 TRBD1 TGCGCCAGCAGCTTGGCCGGGACAGGGGGAAATGAAAAACTGTTTTTT CASSLAGTGGNEKLFF
TRBJ1-5 TRBV7-9 . 13 . TGTGCCACCCGTGGGGGGGCTGATCAGCCCCAGCATTTT CATRGGADQPQHF
TRBJ1-6 TRBV6-5 . 12 . TGTGCCAGCAACCACAGGGAGTCACCCCTCCACTTT CASNHRESPLHF
TRBJ2-5 TRBV6-1 . 14 . TGTGCCAGCAGTGAACTTAGAGCCCAAGAGACCCAGTACTTC CASSELRAQETQYF
TRBJ2-3 TRBV5-1 . 15 . TGCGCCAGCAGCTTGGAGGGGTCAGGCACAGATACGCAGTATTTT CASSLEGSGTDTQYF
TRBJ1-5 TRBV18 . 17 . TGTGCCAGCTCACGGCTACGGACAGAGGTTTCCGATCAGCCCCAGCATTTT CASSRLRTEVSDQPQHF
TRBJ2-5 TRBV5-8 once 15 TRBD2 TGTGCCAGCAGCTTGTTGCGGGGGGGCGCAGAGACCCAGTACTTC CASSLLRGGAETQYF
TRBJ2-7 TRBV6-1 . 14 . TGTGCCAGCAGTGAAGCGGCGGGGTTTTGGGAGCAGTACTTC CASSEAAGFWEQYF
TRBJ2-4 TRBV27 . 15 TRBD1 TGTGCCAGCAGTAGAAGGACAGGCCTGGTCGACATTCAGTACTTC CASSRRTGLVDIQYF
TRBJ1-1 TRBV3-1/TRBV3-2 . 13 . TGTGCCAGCAGCCAAGTCCAAGTTGGCGGAATCTTCTTT CASSQVQVGGIFF
TRBJ2-5 TRBV5-6 once 17 TRBD1 TGTGCCAGCAGCTTGTATGGGACAGGGGGAGAGGGAGAGACCCAGTACTTC CASSLYGTGGEGETQYF
TRBJ2-7 TRBV21-1 . 14 . TGTGCCGGCACAGCAAGGGACAGGCGCTACGAGCAGTACTTC CAGTARDRRYEQYF
TRBJ2-4 TRBV18 . 15 . TGTGCCAGCTCACCAGTCCCCAGTACCAAAAACATTCAGTACTTC CASSPVPSTKNIQYF
TRBJ2-1 TRBV6-6 once 14 TRBD2 TGTGCCAGCCGGAGCGGGGGTGAGGGCAATGAGCAGTTCTTC CASRSGGEGNEQFF
TRBJ1-1 TRBV28 few 14 . TGTGCCAGCAGGCCAAGCAGTGGCGGGAGTGAAGCTTTCTTT CASRPSSGGSEAFF
TRBJ2-3 TRBV12-5 . 14 . TGTGCTAGTGGTTTGGGGACAGACACAGATACGCAGTATTTT CASGLGTDTDTQYF
TRBJ1-1 TRBV19 . 12 . TGTGCCAGTAGTATGATGGTCGGTCAAGCTTTCTTT CASSMMVGQAFF
TRBJ2-2 TRBV7-8 . 17 . TGTGCCAGCAGCCTCCTCTCGCGGGGCGGGTACACCGGGGAGCTGTTTTTT CASSLLSRGGYTGELFF
TRBJ2-3 TRBV3-1/TRBV3-2 . 12 . TGTGCCAGCAGGGGGGGGCCAGATACGCAGTATTTT CASRGGPDTQYF
TRBJ2-4 TRBV19 . 12 . TGTGCCAGTAGTATCCCCGGGGACATTCAGTACTTC CASSIPGDIQYF
TRBJ1-4 TRBV11-2 . 14 . TGTGCCAGCAGCTTCGGGGTCCCGACAGGAAAACTGTTTTTT CASSFGVPTGKLFF
TRBJ1-5 TRBV10-3 . 16 . TGTGCCATCAGTGAGTCCCGAGGGGAGGGGAATCAGCCCCAGCATTTT CAISESRGEGNQPQHF
TRBJ1-1 TRBV29-1 . 14 . TGCAGCGTCACCCACAGGTTATTGAACACTGAAGCTTTCTTT CSVTHRLLNTEAFF
TRBJ1-6 TRBV7-2 . 17 TRBD1 TGTGCCAGCAGCTTAGTGGGAAGACAGGGGCATCGATCACCCCTCCACTTT CASSLVGRQGHRSPLHF
TRBJ1-2 TRBV27 . 14 . TGTGCCAGCAGGTTGTCGGGTGATAACTATGGCTACACCTTC CASRLSGDNYGYTF
TRBJ1-2 TRBV27 once 13 TRBD1 TGTGCCAGCAGTATGGACAGGATCTATGGCTACACCTTC CASSMDRIYGYTF
TRBJ2-1 TRBV7-2 . 16 TRBD2 TGTGCCAGCACCCCAAGACTAGCGGGGGGCCACAATGAGCAGTTCTTC CASTPRLAGGHNEQFF
TRBJ2-3 TRBV3-1/TRBV3-2 . 18 TRBD2 TGTGCCAGCAGCCAAACACTAGCGGGCTCCCCCCACACAGATACGCAGTATTTT CASSQTLAGSPHTDTQYF
TRBJ1-1 TRBV7-9 . 14 . TGTGCCAGCAGCTTAATGGGCACCCACACTGAAGCTTTCTTT CASSLMGTHTEAFF